Given below is one T cell receptor beta chain in context. Its antigen is not identified. Second-dose groups at about 4 or about 12 weeks were pooled. From germline, CDR1 is SGHRS and CDR2 YFSETQ. V was shortened by 3 bases and J by 4 bases, with 14 bases between the two germline ends. The CDR3 runs 15 residues. These data originate in a study of T cell responses to AZD1222 COVID-19 vaccine. Profiling relied on immunoSEQ multiplex PCR, and the TCRdb table lists in-frame clones only, not all of them. Of about 130,000 clones in the sample, 80% to 95% were seen once. General study findings and limits: Seropositive at baseline were only a handful of AZD1222 recipients. The span of vaccine-associated CD4 TCRs extended across spike, with dominance at 160-218 and 743-854. It should be noted that donors were predominantly white British and more often female, and clonal diversity was possibly underestimated.

Material: peripheral blood, obtained 28 days after the second AZD1222 dose. The receptor comes from an adult who received the AZD1222 COVID-19 vaccine. This chain uses TRBV5-1 with TRBJ1-5; possibly TRBD1 for D (5 bases). The CDR3 nucleotides are TGCGCCAGCAGCTCCTCCCCCGACAGTAATCAGCCCCAGCATTTT. The encoded protein is CASSSSPDSNQPQHF.